This T cell receptor beta chain was identified during a study of T cells in Graves' hyperthyroidism and ophthalmopathy. This clonotype was seen more than once but under ten times. Its antigen is currently unknown. The trim removed 3 bases at V and 5 bases at J, leaving 10 bases unmatched. The CDR3 is 16 amino acids. Germline assignment: CDR1 SGDLS and CDR2 YYNGEE. RNA transcripts were the template for amplifying TCR beta CDR3 regions. The TCR CDR3 was amplified in a first-round RT-PCR using the HTBI primer set. MiXCR, run by TCRdb on the multiplex PCR reads, gives a single entry per CDR3 protein. Of nearly 750,000 distinct CDR3 sequences detected, roughly a third appear once; the ten largest clones hold roughly 30%. Study outcomes and limitations: Most clonotypes that expanded in the thyroid above 0.001 also showed up in blood.

The chain employs TRBV9 and TRBJ1-2, with TRBD1 matching over 10 bases. This receptor was identified in a woman in her forties with Graves' hyperthyroidism. Sequencing was carried out using blood. CDR3 protein: CASSEATGGDPYGYTF. CDR3 in DNA: TGTGCCAGCAGCGAAGCGACAGGGGGCGATCCGTATGGCTACACCTTC.